These 3 T cell receptor beta chains were sequenced from one sample in a study of OX40 agonist ivuxolimab in advanced cancers. Measured with immunoSEQ multiplex PCR; TCRdb has only the in-frame clones, and not every one. Of about 14,000 clones in the sample, roughly 80% were seen once. The source was CD4+ or CD8+ T cells sorted from blood, collected in a trial of the OX40 agonist ivuxolimab. These TCRs come from an adult with an advanced solid tumor such as melanoma, head and neck, liver or kidney cancer.

The gene calls are TRBV9 and TRBJ2-2; the D gene could be TRBD1 or TRBD2 (5 bases each). Germline V gives CDR1 SGDLS, CDR2 YYNGEE. The V end was cut by 3 bases, the J end by 2 bases, with 11 bases between. This CDR3 region has 15 residues. CDR3 amino acids: CASSAQGPNTGELFF. Written as DNA, the CDR3 is TGTGCCAGCAGCGCCCAGGGACCCAACACCGGGGAGCTGTTTTTT.

The V gene is TRBV28, the J gene TRBJ1-5; D unclear. CDR1 MDHEN and CDR2 SYDVKM come from the germline V gene. The CDR3 sequence is 13 residues long. The V end was cut by 5 bases, the J end by 6 bases, with 11 bases between. The CDR3 is CASSPSRFQPQHF. The DNA of the CDR3 is TGTGCCAGCAGTCCCTCCAGGTTTCAGCCCCAGCATTTT.

This chain connects TRBV28 to TRBJ2-1; no reliable D call. V lost 2 bases, J lost 7 bases, and 12 bases lay in between. Germline V gives CDR1 MDHEN, CDR2 SYDVKM. This CDR3 has 14 residues. CDR3 sequence reads: CASSLIRAPNEQFF. CDR3 coding DNA: TGTGCCAGCAGTTTAATAAGGGCCCCAAATGAGCAGTTCTTC.